The 19 T cell receptor beta chains below come from one sample, sequenced in a study of blood T cell repertoires in COVID-19. Clones were sequenced by immunoSEQ multiplex PCR, and TCRdb holds only the in-frame ones, with some missing. This sample carries roughly 92,000 clones, approximately 87% of them seen once, and the ten largest clones take approximately 7.4%. The specimen sequenced was peripheral blood. The receptors were gathered from a human donor with acute or convalescent COVID-19. The donor label of this sample is uncertain.

The J gene is TRBJ1-1, the V gene TRBV18; D is unresolved. The CDR3 totals 14 residues. Germline V lookup: CDR1 KGHSH, CDR2 LQKENI. The V end was cut by 1 base, the J end by 5 bases, with 11 bases between. CDR3 nucleotide sequence: TGTGCCAGCTCACCACAGGAGGGAAATACTGAAGCTTTCTTT. Translating it yields CASSPQEGNTEAFF. Full variable domain (missing parts from reference TRBV18 and TRBJ1-1): NAGVMQNPRHLVRRRGQEARLRCSPMKGHSHVYWYRQLPEEGLKFMVYLQKENIIDESGMPKERFSAEFPKEGPSILRIQQVVRGDSAAYFCASSPQEGNTEAFFGQGTRLTVV.

The chain employs TRBV2 and TRBJ2-5; 8 nucleotides agree with TRBD2. Germline CDR1 and CDR2: SNHLY and FYNNEI. Germline trimming cut 6 bases from V and 5 bases from J; bases unmatched to any gene: 8. This CDR3 region has 14 residues. The CDR3 sequence is CASSTGTRYETQYF. CDR3 in DNA: TGTGCCAGCAGCACCGGGACTAGGTACGAGACCCAGTACTTC.

This chain joins TRBV7-3 and TRBJ1-1, with unresolved D. V was cut by 1 base and J by 3 bases, with 18 bases left in between. Germline values: CDR1 SGHTA, CDR2 FQGTGA. The CDR3 sequence is 17 residues long. As DNA, the CDR3 is TGTGCCAGCAGCTTAAGCGGGGATCTAGGACTGGACACTGAAGCTTTCTTT. This translates into CASSLSGDLGLDTEAFF.

V gene TRBV5-4 combines with J gene TRBJ1-1, with 11 bases aligning to TRBD1. The V gene end was trimmed by 4 bases and the J gene end by 3 bases; junction bases not matched to a gene: 5. Per the germline V gene, CDR1 is SGHNT and CDR2 is YYREEE (reference sequence). This CDR3 region has 15 residues. As DNA, the CDR3 is TGTGCCAGCAGCCCGGACAGGGGGCGAGACACTGAAGCTTTCTTT. It yields the protein CASSPDRGRDTEAFF. Based on the CDR3 plus reference TRBV5-4 and TRBJ1-1, the full variable domain is ETGVTQSPTHLIKTRGQQVTLRCSSQSGHNTVSWYQQALGQGPQFIFQYYREEENGRGNFPPRFSGLQFPNYSSELNVNALELDDSALYLCASSPDRGRDTEAFFGQGTRLTVV.

This clone was recorded once. Additional DNA sequences in this sample encode the identical CDR3. The chain recombines TRBV29-1 with TRBJ2-3; 8 bases align to TRBD1. Germline assignment: CDR1 SQVTM and CDR2 ANQGSEA. This CDR3 spans 12 amino acids. J gave up 3 bases and V 5 bases, and 1 base lay outside the gene matches. The chain's CDR3 is CSVRTGTDTQYF. CDR3 nucleotide sequence: TGCAGCGTTAGGACAGGGACAGATACGCAGTATTTT.

The rearrangement uses TRBV29-1 and TRBJ2-2; D is perhaps TRBD2 (5 bases). Trimming stripped 6 bases from V and 7 bases from J, with 15 bases between. The CDR3 contains 13 residues. CDR1 SQVTM and CDR2 ANQGSEA come from the germline V gene. CDR3 in DNA: TGCAGCGTCCTCGGACTTTCTGTCGGGGAGCTGTTTTTT. As protein: CSVLGLSVGELFF.

This chain joins TRBV10-3 and TRBJ1-1; D might be TRBD1 (5 bases). The CDR3 sequence is 15 residues long. Between the trimmed V and J ends, which lost 4 bases and 4 bases, there was a span of 16 bases. From germline, CDR1 is ENHRY and CDR2 SYGVKD. CDR3 sequence reads: CAISVAGTGSTEAFF. The CDR3 region has the DNA TGTGCCATCAGTGTCGCGGGGACGGGTAGCACTGAAGCTTTCTTT.

V and J are TRBV5-1 and TRBJ2-3; 7 bases match TRBD1. The V segment lost 4 bases and the J segment 5 bases; nucleotides outside the gene matches: 7. The CDR3 loop spans 14 amino acids. The germline gives CDR1 SGHRS, CDR2 YFSETQ. DNA for the CDR3: TGCGCCAGCAGCATCTCCGACAGGGTAGATACGCAGTATTTT. Protein product: CASSISDRVDTQYF.

This chain uses TRBV11-2 with TRBJ2-7, with D possibly being TRBD2 (7 bases). The germline CDR1 and CDR2 sequences are SGHAT and FQNNGV. The CDR3 spans 14 residues. V dropped 6 bases and J dropped 2 bases, with 14 bases sitting between them. CDR3 protein: CASRPAGATYEQYF. The CDR3 DNA reads TGTGCCAGCAGACCCGCGGGGGCCACCTACGAGCAGTACTTC. Full variable domain (outside the CDR3, taken from reference TRBV11-2 and TRBJ2-7): EAGVAQSPRYKIIEKRQSVAFWCNPISGHATLYWYQQILGQGPKLLIQFQNNGVVDDSQLPKDRFSAERLKGVDSTLKIQPAKLEDSAVYLCASRPAGATYEQYFGPGTRLTVT.

The chain uses TRBV5-1 and TRBJ1-6; weak D call: TRBD1 (5 bases). Germline loops: CDR1 SGHRS, CDR2 YFSETQ. The V and J ends lost 4 bases and 7 bases respectively, with 15 bases between them. There are 15 residues in the CDR3. The CDR3 reads CASSAGHGPNSPLHF. Written as DNA, the CDR3 is TGCGCCAGCAGCGCCGGACACGGCCCCAATTCACCCCTCCACTTT. Variable domain in full (rest from reference TRBV5-1 and TRBJ1-6): KAGVTQTPRYLIKTRGQQVTLSCSPISGHRSVSWYQQTPGQGLQFLFEYFSETQRNKGNFPGRFSGRQFSNSRSEMNVSTLELGDSALYLCASSAGHGPNSPLHFGNGTRLTVT.

The V gene is TRBV18, the J gene TRBJ1-4; TRBD1 might be the D (6 bases). The germline CDR1 and CDR2 sequences are KGHSH and LQKENI. Trimming removed 3 bases from V and 5 bases from J, with 10 bases in between. The CDR3 covers 14 residues. This chain's CDR3 is CASSPYRDNEKLFF. The CDR3 nucleotides read TGTGCCAGCTCACCTTACAGGGACAATGAAAAACTGTTTTTT.

The gene calls are TRBV9 and TRBJ1-2; D is possibly TRBD1 (5 bases). Germline loops: CDR1 SGDLS, CDR2 YYNGEE. This CDR3 spans 13 amino acids. V was cut by 2 bases and J by 1 base, with 6 bases left in between. The CDR3 bases are TGTGCCAGCAGCGTCGACAGTAACTATGGCTACACCTTC. It yields the protein CASSVDSNYGYTF.

This rearrangement joins TRBV7-9 to TRBJ2-1; 9 bases are a match to TRBD2. The CDR3 has 16 amino acids. CDR1 is SEHNR, CDR2 FQNEAQ, per germline (reference sequence). V dropped 5 bases and J dropped 4; count of bases not matched to a gene: 9. CDR3 bases: TGTGCCAGCAGCCCCCTAGCGGGGTCCGATTACAATGAGCAGTTCTTC. Protein product: CASSPLAGSDYNEQFF.

This rearrangement joins TRBV11-3 to TRBJ2-7; 8 bases fit TRBD1. The germline CDR1 and CDR2 sequences are SGHNT and YENEEA. The CDR3 covers 13 residues. J gave up 7 bases and V 6 bases, and 8 bases lay outside the gene matches. In DNA, the CDR3 is TGTGCCAGCAGGCCAAGACAGGGGCGGGAGCAGTACTTC. Its protein is CASRPRQGREQYF.

This clone came up a few times. The chain joins TRBV5-1 to TRBJ1-2; TRBD1 matches 8 bases. The CDR3 has 13 amino acids. The junction had 5 bases not matched to a gene; V was cut back by 3 bases and J by 7 bases. Germline CDR1 SGHRS, CDR2 YFSETQ. The CDR3 DNA follows: TGCGCCAGCAGCTCGACAGGGGAAGTTGGCTACACCTTC. Protein product: CASSSTGEVGYTF.

This sequence joins TRBV28 and TRBJ2-4, with 8 bases that match TRBD1. Trimming cost V 7 bases and J 6 bases; bases outside gene matches: 5. The CDR3 runs to 13 residues. Germline V gives CDR1 MDHEN, CDR2 SYDVKM. CDR3 bases: TGTGCCAGCACGGACAGGGACCGAAACATTCAGTACTTC. Translating gives CASTDRDRNIQYF.

This chain links TRBV18 with TRBJ2-5, with 8 bases fitting TRBD2. The CDR3 totals 15 residues. The ends lost 3 bases at V and 4 bases at J; junction bases unmatched: 7. From germline, CDR1 is KGHSH and CDR2 LQKENI. Here the CDR3 DNA reads TGTGCCAGCTCACCCGGGACTAGTGGGGGAGAGACCCAGTACTTC. It is translated as CASSPGTSGGETQYF.

For the CDR3, the DNA is TGTGCCAGTATGGGGACAGGGGGAAGACAGCCCCAGCATTTT. This encodes CASMGTGGRQPQHF. The rearrangement joins TRBV19 to TRBJ1-5, with 11 positions matching TRBD1. The CDR3 consists of 14 residues. Germline-derived CDR1 and CDR2 are LNHDA and SQIVND (reference sequence). Germline trimming cut 7 bases from V and 7 bases from J; bases unmatched to any gene: 6.

The chain has TRBV10-2 and TRBJ1-2; TRBD1 agrees at 7 bases. CDR3 size: 14 residues. V lost 3 bases, J lost 4 bases, and 5 bases stayed unmatched. Germline CDR1 and CDR2: WSHSY and SAAADI. CDR3 sequence: CASSDSDRVYGYTF. For the CDR3, the DNA is TGCGCCAGCAGTGACTCCGACAGGGTCTATGGCTACACCTTC.